This entry lists 14 T cell receptor beta chains sequenced from one sample in a study of neurological immune-mediated disorders. Sample time point: longitudinal time-point 2. TCRdb reprocessed the 5' RACE reads with MiXCR, giving one entry per CDR3 protein. The sample contains fewer than 60,000 distinct CDR3 sequences, roughly 14% of which appear only once. The sequenced sample consisted of PBMCs. Receptors originate from a male donor with HTLV-1-associated myelopathy (HAM/TSP).

This clonotype was observed at least ten times. This chain joins TRBV3-2 and TRBJ2-1; TRBD1, as called in the table, went unchecked against the DNA. TRBV3-2 is deemed a pseudogene. This CDR3 contains 17 residues. The DNA of the CDR3 is TGTGCCAGCAGTCGAGGACAACAGGACTTCTCCTACAATGAGCAGTTCTTC. Amino acids: CASSRGQQDFSYNEQFF.

This clonotype is medium-sized by share. The J gene is TRBJ2-1, the V gene TRBV20-1; D is possibly TRBD1 (6 bases). Deletions cut 5 bases from V and 1 base from J, with 18 bases between. CDR1 is DFQATT, CDR2 SNEGSKA, per germline (reference sequence). The CDR3 has 16 residues. This CDR3 is CSAVGGLPGSYNEQFF. Here the CDR3 DNA reads TGCAGTGCTGTTGGGGGCCTCCCTGGGTCCTACAATGAGCAGTTCTTC.

This clonotype was counted at least ten times. The V and J genes are TRBV7-2 and TRBJ2-7; the match to TRBD2 covers 8 bases. From germline, CDR1 is SGHTA and CDR2 FQGNSA. J was trimmed by 3 bases and V by 5 bases; bases with no gene match: 24. This CDR3 has 20 amino acids. CDR3: CASSRITGLVPRPDNYEQYF. The CDR3 DNA sequence: TGTGCCAGCAGCAGGATAACGGGACTAGTTCCTCGCCCGGACAACTACGAGCAGTACTTC.

This clonotype was detected many times. The chain recombines TRBV7-9 with TRBJ2-7; no firm D call. Trimming took 1 base from V and 3 from J, leaving 4 bases between them. CDR1 is SEHNR and CDR2 is FQNEAQ in the germline V gene (reference sequence). The CDR3 is made up of 12 amino acids. As DNA, the CDR3 is TGTGCCAGCAGCTTAGTACTCTACGAGCAGTACTTC. Its translation is CASSLVLYEQYF. Based on the CDR3 plus reference TRBV7-9 and TRBJ2-7, the full variable domain is DTGVSQNPRHKITKRGQNVTFRCDPISEHNRLYWYRQTLGQGPEFLTYFQNEAQLEKSRLLSDRFSAERPKGSFSTLEIQRTEQGDSAMYLCASSLVLYEQYFGPGTRLTVT.

Many counts were recorded for this clonotype. The chain links TRBV20-1 to TRBJ2-4; D is unclear. Trimming left V 5 bases short and J 1 base short, with 12 bases between. The CDR3 loop spans 14 amino acids. Germline CDR1 is DFQATT and CDR2 is SNEGSKA (reference sequence). For the CDR3, the DNA is TGCAGTGCTGCCAGCAGTGGGGCCAAAAACATTCAGTACTTC. Protein product: CSAASSGAKNIQYF.

This clonotype occurred many times. The chain joins TRBV20-1 to TRBJ2-5; 8 bases line up with TRBD2. The CDR3 consists of 15 residues. J was trimmed by 6 bases and V by 5 bases; bases with no gene match: 14. Germline V gives CDR1 DFQATT, CDR2 SNEGSKA (reference sequence). The CDR3 DNA follows: TGCAGTGCTGATATCGGGGGGACTAGGGAACAGACCCAGTACTTC. This codes for CSADIGGTREQTQYF.

There are many counts of this clonotype. This rearrangement joins TRBV20-1 to TRBJ2-1; 7 nucleotides agree with TRBD2. Losses at the gene ends were 0 bases for V and 9 bases for J; bases not matched to a gene: 11. The CDR3 extends over 15 amino acids. Germline assignment: CDR1 DFQATT and CDR2 SNEGSKA (reference sequence). CDR3 in amino acids: CSARDVNFPGGEQFF. The DNA of the CDR3 is TGCAGTGCTAGAGATGTGAACTTCCCGGGGGGTGAGCAGTTCTTC.

This clonotype was seen many times. This chain joins TRBV11-3 and TRBJ2-7; the D gene could be TRBD1 or TRBD2 (5 bases each). The CDR3 spans 14 residues. V dropped 3 bases and J dropped 3 bases, with 12 bases sitting between them. Germline V gene data show CDR1 as SGHNT and CDR2 as YENEEA. The CDR3, as DNA: TGTGCCAGCAGCTTCCTCAGGGACGACTACGAGCAGTACTTC. Amino acids: CASSFLRDDYEQYF.

This clonotype was seen at least ten times. The chain uses TRBV5-1 and TRBJ2-1, with TRBD1 matching 12 bases. There are 16 residues in the CDR3. Germline V lookup: CDR1 SGHRS, CDR2 YFSETQ. V gave up 0 bases and J gave up 9 bases; unmatched junction bases: 7. CDR3 sequence (DNA): TGCGCCAGCAGCTTGGTCCCGGGACAGGGGGCCGGTGAGCAGTTCTTC. Encoded protein: CASSLVPGQGAGEQFF.

The sample holds many counts of this clonotype. The chain is built from TRBV7-2 and TRBJ2-1; 11 bases match TRBD2. This CDR3 has 16 amino acids. The germline CDR1 and CDR2 sequences are SGHTA and FQGNSA. V shed 3 bases and J 7 bases; nucleotides not matched to a gene: 8. CDR3 sequence (DNA): TGTGCCAGCAGCTTCGGGCTAGCGGGGGGCGAAAATGAGCAGTTCTTC. This gives the protein CASSFGLAGGENEQFF.

The chain is built from TRBV9 and TRBJ1-5; D not certain. This CDR3 is 14 amino acids long. Per germline, CDR1 SGDLS and CDR2 YYNGEE. V was clipped by 6 bases and J by 2 bases, with 12 bases between them. CDR3 region: CASIPDLGNQPQHF. The CDR3 DNA reads as TGTGCCAGCATCCCGGATTTGGGCAATCAGCCCCAGCATTTT.

This CDR3 reads CASSQLEGGPNEQFF. DNA of the CDR3: TGTGCCAGCAGCCAATTAGAGGGGGGGCCCAATGAGCAGTTCTTC. The V gene is TRBV11-2, the J gene TRBJ2-1; TRBD2 is a possible D gene (7 bases). The germline V and J ends were trimmed by 5 bases and 6 bases, with 17 bases remaining between them. This CDR3 is built from 15 residues. Germline V CDR1 and CDR2: SGHAT, FQNNGV.

This clonotype was recorded at least ten times. This chain connects TRBV5-1 to TRBJ1-2; D unresolved. The germline V gene has CDR1 SGHRS and CDR2 YFSETQ. With 0 bases removed from V and 3 bases from J, the gap between germline ends came to 6 bases. The CDR3 has 13 amino acids. DNA of the CDR3: TGCGCCAGCAGCTTGGATGCAGACTATGGCTACACCTTC. Encoded protein: CASSLDADYGYTF.

This clonotype was counted ten times or more. This rearrangement joins TRBV7-2 to TRBJ1-5; tentative D call: TRBD1 (5 bases). The CDR3 totals 18 residues. Looked up from germline, CDR1 is SGHTA and CDR2 is FQGNSA. Trimming left V 2 bases short and J 2 bases short, with 19 bases between. The CDR3 DNA sequence: TGTGCCAGCAGCTTAAAGCCCGGGGGAGGGGTTGGCAATCAGCCCCAGCATTTT. Amino acid sequence: CASSLKPGGGVGNQPQHF.